What follows are 11 T cell receptor beta chains derived from one specimen sequenced in a study of CD8 T cells in Susac syndrome. Roughly 0.45 to 1 ug RNA was reverse transcribed with random hexamers. MiXCR, applied by TCRdb to the immunoSEQ multiplex PCR reads, yields one record per CDR3 protein. The data contain about 180,000 distinct CDR3 sequences, approximately 94% of them seen just once; the ten biggest clones take up roughly 0.094%. Sequences were obtained from CD4+ T cells from PBMCs. The origin of the receptors is a human donor with multiple sclerosis.

This clonotype was observed once. The chain links TRBV6-2 or TRBV6-3 to TRBJ2-7, with no clear D. V was trimmed by 5 bases and J by 5 bases, leaving 13 bases between them. Germline V gives CDR1 MNHEY, CDR2 SVGEGT. This CDR3 contains 13 residues. For the CDR3, the DNA is TGTGCCAGCAGTCAACCTCCCCTAGACGAGCAGTACTTC. It encodes CASSQPPLDEQYF.

V is TRBV18 and J is TRBJ2-2; D is unclear. Trimming took 2 bases from V and 5 from J, leaving 18 bases between them. The CDR3 has 17 residues. Looked up from germline, CDR1 is KGHSH and CDR2 is LQKENI. CDR3 loop: CASSPDGSHPGTGELFF. The CDR3 DNA is TGTGCCAGCTCACCAGATGGGTCCCACCCAGGAACCGGGGAGCTGTTTTTT.

The chain is built from TRBV6-6 and TRBJ2-7, with TRBD1 as a possible D gene (6 bases). The CDR3 length is 13 residues. Germline lookup yields CDR1 MNHNY and CDR2 SVGAGI (reference sequence). The ends were cut back, 6 bases at V and 2 bases at J, with 11 bases in the middle. Here the CDR3 reads CASSSDSPYEQYF. CDR3 DNA: TGTGCCAGCAGCTCGGACAGCCCCTACGAGCAGTACTTC.

This clonotype was seen once. CDR3 amino acids: CASSQVPLRDLLEQYF. The CDR3 DNA reads TGTGCCAGCAGCCAAGTTCCCCTGAGGGACCTCCTCGAGCAGTACTTC. The chain carries TRBV3-1 and TRBJ2-7; D assignment may be TRBD1 or TRBD2 (5 bases each). This CDR3 has 16 residues. V was trimmed by 1 base and J by 6 bases, leaving 19 bases between them. Germline CDR1 and CDR2: LGHDT and YNNKEL (reference sequence).

The chain is built from TRBV24-1 and TRBJ2-3; 10 bases fit TRBD2. V lost 2 bases, J lost 4 bases, and 5 bases stayed unmatched. Germline loops: CDR1 KGHDR, CDR2 SFDVKD. This CDR3 contains 16 residues. CDR3: CATSDWGTSESDTQYF. DNA of the CDR3: TGTGCCACCAGTGATTGGGGGACTAGCGAGTCAGATACGCAGTATTTT.

The rearrangement uses TRBV27 and TRBJ1-5; D is uncertain. This CDR3 is built from 15 residues. Germline V lookup: CDR1 MNHEY, CDR2 SMNVEV (reference sequence). Trimming removed 4 bases at V and 2 bases at J, with 12 bases between. CDR3 bases: TGTGCCAGCAGTTCCCCAACCGGAGGCAATCAGCCCCAGCATTTT. Amino acid sequence: CASSSPTGGNQPQHF.

This clonotype was seen once. This chain links TRBV3-1 with TRBJ2-1; D gene uncertain. Germline V CDR1 and CDR2: LGHDT, YNNKEL (reference sequence). This CDR3 spans 12 amino acids. Trimming pared 3 bases from V and 8 bases from J, leaving 8 bases between. CDR3 coding DNA: TGTGCCAGCAGCCAGCGCATAGATGAGCAGTTCTTC. Protein: CASSQRIDEQFF.

The rearrangement uses TRBV5-1 and TRBJ1-5; D not resolved. Germline CDR1 SGHRS, CDR2 YFSETQ. The CDR3 contains 15 residues. The V end was cut by 5 bases, the J end by 0 bases, with 12 bases between. CDR3 DNA sequence: TGCGCCAGCAGGATTCATCCGTATAGCAATCAGCCCCAGCATTTT. The encoded protein is CASRIHPYSNQPQHF.

This rearrangement joins TRBV28 to TRBJ1-5, with unresolved D. CDR1 is MDHEN and CDR2 is SYDVKM in the germline V gene. The CDR3 runs to 16 residues. V was trimmed by 1 base and J by 4 bases, leaving 14 bases between them. The CDR3 coding sequence is TGTGCCAGCAGTTTATTCACACCAAACACTAATCAGCCCCAGCATTTT. This encodes CASSLFTPNTNQPQHF.

V usage is TRBV27 and J usage is TRBJ2-4; no clear D. The CDR3 covers 13 residues. The ends were cut back, 6 bases at V and 8 bases at J, with 14 bases in the middle. CDR1 and CDR2 (germline): MNHEY, SMNVEV (reference sequence). The CDR3 here is CASRPEARDIQYF. The CDR3 nucleotides read TGTGCCAGCAGACCCGAAGCACGGGACATTCAGTACTTC.

The chain has TRBV6-7 and TRBJ2-4; D may be TRBD2 (5 bases). TRBV6-7 is an ORF, and what it does is uncertain. The CDR3 extends over 17 amino acids. V lost 0 bases and J lost 1, with 13 bases in between. The CDR3 bases are TGTGCCAGCAGTTACTCTGGGAAGCGAGGGGCCAAAAACATTCAGTACTTC. This translates into CASSYSGKRGAKNIQYF.